Listed here are 20 T cell receptor beta chains from one sample, sequenced in a study of cytomegalovirus exposure and HLA in healthy donors. Primers for the PCR totalled 60 Vbeta and 13 Jbeta. The repertoire was sequenced with immunoSEQ multiplex PCR; TCRdb's copy has only in-frame clones and lacks some. The sample yields over 100,000 clones, about 81% seen once. Sequenced sample: PBMCs. The receptors here all came from a woman aged 50 to 65 in good health and CMV-seropositive.

V gene TRBV5-1 combines with J gene TRBJ2-1, with D possibly being TRBD2 (6 bases). Trimming took off 5 bases at V and 9 bases at J, with 9 bases between the two ends. The CDR3 consists of 11 residues. The germline V gene encodes CDR1 SGHRS and CDR2 YFSETQ. The CDR3 DNA sequence: TGCGCCAGCAGTCAGGAGGGTGAGCAGTTCTTC. Protein sequence: CASSQEGEQFF.

V gene TRBV7-2 combines with J gene TRBJ2-6; D call uncertain. Germline CDR1 reads SGHTA; CDR2 reads FQGNSA. The CDR3 is made up of 14 amino acids. V was shortened by 5 bases and J by 4 bases, with 9 bases between the two germline ends. Here the CDR3 reads CASSPINGANVLTF. For the CDR3, the DNA is TGTGCCAGCAGCCCTATAAACGGGGCCAACGTCCTGACTTTC.

The gene calls are TRBV7-6 and TRBJ2-1, with TRBD2 identical over 9 bases. The ends lost 0 bases at V and 0 bases at J; junction bases unmatched: 6. Germline values: CDR1 SGHVS, CDR2 FNYEAQ. This CDR3 comprises 18 residues. CDR3: CASSLAGAGGSSYNEQFF. The CDR3 DNA reads as TGTGCCAGCAGCTTAGCCGGAGCGGGGGGCAGCTCCTACAATGAGCAGTTCTTC.

The gene calls are TRBV5-1 and TRBJ2-1, with 10 bases matching TRBD2. Germline V gene sequence: CDR1 SGHRS, CDR2 YFSETQ. This CDR3 has 16 residues. The V gene end was trimmed by 3 bases and the J gene end by 4 bases; junction bases not matched to a gene: 7. DNA for the CDR3: TGCGCCAGCAGCTACCTAACTAGCGGGACATACAATGAGCAGTTCTTC. Its protein is CASSYLTSGTYNEQFF.

The chain joins TRBV19 to TRBJ2-1; 9 bases fit TRBD2. This CDR3 comprises 15 residues. Per germline, CDR1 LNHDA and CDR2 SQIVND (reference sequence). Trimming removed 3 bases from V and 7 bases from J; junction bases left unmatched: 7. The CDR3 is CASSMMAGGLNEQFF. CDR3 bases: TGTGCCAGTAGTATGATGGCGGGGGGGCTTAATGAGCAGTTCTTC.

The rearrangement uses TRBV11-2 and TRBJ2-3; the match to TRBD2 covers 7 bases. This CDR3 spans 16 amino acids. CDR1 and CDR2 from the germline V gene are SGHAT and FQNNGV. J gave up 6 bases and V 1 base, and 10 bases lay outside the gene matches. In nucleotides, the CDR3 is TGTGCCAGCAGCTTAGCGACTAGCCCCGGGGTCGATACGCAGTATTTT. Its translation is CASSLATSPGVDTQYF.

V usage is TRBV4-3 and J usage is TRBJ2-7; D is uncertain. Germline V gene lookup returns CDR1 LGHNA and CDR2 YSLEER. V lost 1 base to trimming and J lost 3 bases, with 13 bases between them. The CDR3 runs to 15 residues. The CDR3 DNA reads TGCGCCAGCAGCCAAGCTATACGTTCAAACTACGAGCAGTACTTC. Its protein product is CASSQAIRSNYEQYF.

The CDR3 DNA reads TGCGCCAGCAGCCCGACTAGCTACCGCACAGATACGCAGTATTTT. It specifies CASSPTSYRTDTQYF. V and J are TRBV5-1 and TRBJ2-3; TRBD2 aligns across 7 bases. Trimming cost V 4 bases and J 1 base; bases outside gene matches: 6. This CDR3 spans 15 amino acids. The germline V gene has CDR1 SGHRS and CDR2 YFSETQ.

The chain links TRBV4-3 to TRBJ1-3, with 8 bases lining up with TRBD1. CDR3 length: 16 amino acids. V shed 0 bases and J 1 base; nucleotides not matched to a gene: 2. Germline V gives CDR1 LGHNA, CDR2 YSLEER. The CDR3 sequence: CASSQERTGSGNTIYF. In nucleotides, the CDR3 is TGCGCCAGCAGCCAAGAGAGGACAGGGTCTGGAAACACCATATATTTT.

The chain carries TRBV19 and TRBJ1-1, with D unresolved. Per the germline V gene, CDR1 is LNHDA and CDR2 is SQIVND (reference sequence). Trimming cost V 3 bases and J 2 bases, with 7 bases left between them. CDR3 length: 13 amino acids. The CDR3 is CASSIRQNTEAFF. The CDR3 nucleotides read TGTGCCAGTAGTATTAGACAAAACACTGAAGCTTTCTTT.

The chain combines TRBV6-5 with TRBJ1-1; tentative D call: TRBD1 (6 bases). Germline loops: CDR1 MNHEY, CDR2 SVGAGI. There are 14 residues in the CDR3. Between the trimmed V and J ends, which lost 6 bases and 2 bases, there was a span of 13 bases. The CDR3 DNA sequence: TGTGCCAGCAGGAGGACAGTTTCCAACACTGAAGCTTTCTTT. Its protein product is CASRRTVSNTEAFF.

This rearrangement joins TRBV7-2 to TRBJ2-3, with 11 bases aligning to TRBD2. The V and J ends lost 3 bases and 6 bases, in that order; junction bases with no gene match: 5. CDR1 and CDR2 (germline): SGHTA, FQGNSA. The CDR3 is made up of 15 amino acids. The CDR3 is CASSFSGGAGDTQYF. The CDR3 nucleotides read TGTGCCAGCAGCTTTAGCGGGGGGGCAGGGGATACGCAGTATTTT.

The genes are TRBV18 and TRBJ1-2; D unresolved. Germline V gene sequence: CDR1 KGHSH, CDR2 LQKENI. V gave up 3 bases and J gave up 3 bases, with 14 bases separating them. The CDR3 spans 15 residues. The CDR3 nucleotides read TGTGCCAGCTCACCTGTTTTGCGTAGCGACTATGGCTACACCTTC. Residues: CASSPVLRSDYGYTF.

Worth noting for this clone: Germline is not matched at one junction end, which may reflect a read error. The gene calls are TRBV29-1 and TRBJ2-6, with D tentatively TRBD1 (6 bases). CDR1 is SQVTM, CDR2 ANQGSEA, per germline. This CDR3 comprises 16 residues. CDR3 in amino acids: CSVDSTGLSGANGLTF. Here the CDR3 DNA reads TGCAGCGTTGATAGTACAGGGCTGTCTGGGGCCAACGGCCTGACTTTC.

This chain joins TRBV9 and TRBJ2-5; TRBD1 aligns across 7 bases. CDR1 SGDLS and CDR2 YYNGEE come from the germline V gene. The CDR3 extends over 16 amino acids. With 4 bases clipped from V and 3 bases from J, the junction kept 12 bases outside the gene matches. This CDR3 reads CASSRTIRGSEETQYF. CDR3 bases: TGTGCCAGCAGCCGTACCATCAGGGGGTCAGAAGAGACCCAGTACTTC.

The chain recombines TRBV7-9 with TRBJ1-4; D perhaps matches TRBD1 (5 bases). The V and J ends lost 3 bases and 7 bases respectively, with 12 bases between them. CDR1 is SEHNR, CDR2 FQNEAQ, per germline (reference sequence). The CDR3 loop spans 14 amino acids. The CDR3 DNA follows: TGTGCCAGCAGCTTCCTCTCCGGGGGTGAAAAACTGTTTTTT. Its protein product is CASSFLSGGEKLFF.

The genes are TRBV13 and TRBJ1-1, with 9 bases fitting TRBD1. Trimming cost V 5 bases and J 0 bases; bases outside gene matches: 7. The CDR3 consists of 16 residues. Looked up from germline, CDR1 is PRHDT and CDR2 is FYEKMQ (reference sequence). The CDR3 DNA reads as TGTGCCAGCAGCCTCAAAACAGGGGGCCTGAACACTGAAGCTTTCTTT. Protein sequence: CASSLKTGGLNTEAFF.

V and J are TRBV11-2 and TRBJ2-5, with 10 bases identical to TRBD2. V gave up 5 bases and J gave up 5 bases; unmatched junction bases: 8. The CDR3 extends over 15 amino acids. Germline-derived CDR1 and CDR2 are SGHAT and FQNNGV. CDR3 bases: TGTGCCAGCAGCCCCACTAGCGGGGTGCTGGAGACCCAGTACTTC. It translates to CASSPTSGVLETQYF. Variable domain in full (rest from reference TRBV11-2 and TRBJ2-5): EAGVAQSPRYKIIEKRQSVAFWCNPISGHATLYWYQQILGQGPKLLIQFQNNGVVDDSQLPKDRFSAERLKGVDSTLKIQPAKLEDSAVYLCASSPTSGVLETQYFGPGTRLLVL.

The rearrangement joins TRBV29-1 to TRBJ1-2, with 8 bases lining up with TRBD1. The V gene end was trimmed by 4 bases and the J gene end by 4 bases; junction bases not matched to a gene: 8. The germline CDR1 and CDR2 sequences are SQVTM and ANQGSEA. The CDR3 contains 14 residues. CDR3 region: CSVGHEGTGYGYTF. The DNA for the CDR3 is TGCAGCGTTGGGCACGAAGGGACAGGCTATGGCTACACCTTC.

V gene TRBV2 combines with J gene TRBJ1-2; perhaps TRBD1 as D (6 bases). The V gene lost 8 bases and the J gene lost 8 bases, with 18 bases spanning the gap. The germline V gene has CDR1 SNHLY and CDR2 FYNNEI. The CDR3 has 13 residues. The chain's CDR3 is CASVPDRPLGYTF. The CDR3 nucleotides are TGTGCCAGCGTTCCCGACAGGCCCCTAGGCTACACCTTC.